This TCR beta chain stems from a study of graft-versus-host responses after intestinal transplantation. Study-level background: Tacrolimus plus steroids were given to all recipients for 2 to 4 years, preceded by anti-thymocyte globulin induction. Study-wide results and caveats: GvH clones occurred in recipient marrow; some first appeared in ileum or blood. Where graft-donor T cell macrochimerism was present, patients had high graft-versus-host to host-versus-graft clonal ratios in allografts. Early post-transplant HvG declines were associated with peak circulating GvH clone levels.

Profiling relied on immunoSEQ multiplex PCR, and the TCRdb table lists in-frame clones only, not all of them. Altogether roughly 80,000 clones are present, about nine tenths being singletons, with the ten largest covering about 8%. Of note for this clone: Its antigen remains unidentified.

This CDR3 contains 14 residues. Looked up from germline, CDR1 is GTSNPN and CDR2 is SVGIG (reference sequence). The ends were cut back, 2 bases at V and 0 bases at J, with 11 bases in the middle. The V and J genes are TRBV30 and TRBJ2-7, with a tentative D call TRBD1 (6 bases). This receptor was taken from a human donor who was the organ donor for an intestinal transplant. This material consisted of unstimulated CD8+ T cells sorted from spleen or lymph node cells, taken before transplant. For the CDR3, the DNA is TGTGCCTGGAGTCGCCGGGACATCTCCTACGAGCAGTACTTC. It encodes CAWSRRDISYEQYF.